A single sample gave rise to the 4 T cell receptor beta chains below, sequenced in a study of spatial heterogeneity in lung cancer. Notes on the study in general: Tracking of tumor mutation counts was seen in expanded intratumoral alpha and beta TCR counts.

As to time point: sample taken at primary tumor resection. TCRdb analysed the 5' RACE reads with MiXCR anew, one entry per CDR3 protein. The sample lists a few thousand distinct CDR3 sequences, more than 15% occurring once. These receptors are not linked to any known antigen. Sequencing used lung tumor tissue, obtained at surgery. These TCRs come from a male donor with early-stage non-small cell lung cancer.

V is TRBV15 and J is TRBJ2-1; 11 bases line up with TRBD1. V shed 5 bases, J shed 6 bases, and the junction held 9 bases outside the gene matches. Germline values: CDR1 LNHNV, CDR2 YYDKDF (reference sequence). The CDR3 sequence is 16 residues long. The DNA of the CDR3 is TGTGCCACCAGCCGGACAGGGGGCGCGCTCCCCAATGAGCAGTTCTTC. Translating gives CATSRTGGALPNEQFF.

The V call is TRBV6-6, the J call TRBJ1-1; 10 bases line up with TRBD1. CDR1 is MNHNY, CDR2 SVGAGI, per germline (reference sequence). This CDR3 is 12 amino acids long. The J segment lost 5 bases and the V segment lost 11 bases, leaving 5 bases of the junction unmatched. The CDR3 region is CALGQGRTEAFF. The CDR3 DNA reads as TGTGCCTTGGGACAGGGGAGGACTGAAGCTTTCTTT.

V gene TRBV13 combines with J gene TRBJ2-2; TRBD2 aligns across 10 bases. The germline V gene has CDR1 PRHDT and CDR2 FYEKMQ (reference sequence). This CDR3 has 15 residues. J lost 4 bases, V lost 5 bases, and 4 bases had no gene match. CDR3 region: CASSLGLAVTGELFF. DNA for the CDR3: TGTGCCAGCAGCCTCGGACTAGCGGTCACCGGGGAGCTGTTTTTT. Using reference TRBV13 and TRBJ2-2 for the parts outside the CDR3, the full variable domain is AAGVIQSPRHLIKEKRETATLKCYPIPRHDTVYWYQQGPGQDPQFLISFYEKMQSDKGSIPDRFSAQQFSDYHSELNMSSLELGDSALYFCASSLGLAVTGELFFGEGSRLTVL.

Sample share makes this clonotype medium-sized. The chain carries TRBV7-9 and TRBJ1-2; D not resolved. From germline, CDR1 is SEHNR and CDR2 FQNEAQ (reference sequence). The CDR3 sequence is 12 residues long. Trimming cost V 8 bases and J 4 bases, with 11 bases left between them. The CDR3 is CASSADFYGYTF. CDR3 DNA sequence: TGTGCCAGCTCCGCAGATTTCTATGGCTACACCTTC.